Listed below are T cell receptor beta chains from one sample, sequenced in a study of T cell changes during pregnancy in multiple sclerosis. The repertoire was sequenced with immunoSEQ multiplex PCR; TCRdb's copy has only in-frame clones and lacks some. The sample has approximately 30,000 clones, roughly nine tenths seen once; the top ten hold roughly 7.4%. Specimen: CD8+ T cells from peripheral blood mononuclear cells, collected before pregnancy. These receptors were obtained from a female donor with multiple sclerosis, enrolled in a pregnancy study. CDR3s include the opening cysteine and the closing phenylalanine or tryptophan. Each record gives: V gene, J gene, CDR3 protein.

v_gene: TRBV6-6; j_gene: TRBJ2-1; CDR3aa: CASIAGGLSEQFF
v_gene: TRBV6-1; j_gene: TRBJ1-2; CDR3aa: CASRAGWTEGYTF
v_gene: TRBV11-3; j_gene: TRBJ2-7; CDR3aa: CASSLEYGGIYEQYF
v_gene: TRBV4-3; j_gene: TRBJ1-1; CDR3aa: CASSQAGDFAAFF
v_gene: TRBV19; j_gene: TRBJ1-1; CDR3aa: CASSIDGETEAFF
v_gene: TRBV2; j_gene: TRBJ2-6; CDR3aa: CASSEARHLSGANVLTF
v_gene: TRBV6-5; j_gene: TRBJ2-7; CDR3aa: CASSYSTVGHEQYF
v_gene: TRBV4-1; j_gene: TRBJ2-2; CDR3aa: CASSQVLRGMVTGELFF
v_gene: TRBV28; j_gene: TRBJ1-1; CDR3aa: CASSLWGPGAFF
v_gene: TRBV6-6; j_gene: TRBJ2-7; CDR3aa: CASRRRGERGYEQYF
v_gene: TRBV6-1; j_gene: TRBJ2-1; CDR3aa: CASSEDTGDYNEQFF
v_gene: TRBV9; j_gene: TRBJ2-7; CDR3aa: CASSVDGGADEQYF
v_gene: TRBV4-3; j_gene: TRBJ2-3; CDR3aa: CASSQLPGISTDTQYF
v_gene: TRBV9; j_gene: TRBJ2-2; CDR3aa: CASSQGNTGELFF
v_gene: TRBV30; j_gene: TRBJ1-1; CDR3aa: CAWSDRGGTEAFF
v_gene: TRBV5-1; j_gene: TRBJ2-1; CDR3aa: CASSDWDRVTYNEQFF
v_gene: TRBV11-2; j_gene: TRBJ2-1; CDR3aa: CASSLLGLAGDNEQFF
v_gene: TRBV6-1; j_gene: TRBJ1-6; CDR3aa: CASSEQDNSPLHF
v_gene: TRBV14; j_gene: TRBJ1-2; CDR3aa: CASSQVVRGSGYTF
v_gene: TRBV19; j_gene: TRBJ1-1; CDR3aa: CASSIGVRTEAFF
v_gene: TRBV27; j_gene: TRBJ2-1; CDR3aa: CASSLSDTFPTYNEQFF
v_gene: TRBV6-1; j_gene: TRBJ2-3; CDR3aa: CASSEQLAGGSTDTQYF
v_gene: TRBV5-4; j_gene: TRBJ2-7; CDR3aa: CASSRNEGAEQYF
v_gene: TRBV5-6; j_gene: TRBJ1-2; CDR3aa: CASSLDGYGYTF
v_gene: TRBV15; j_gene: TRBJ2-3; CDR3aa: CATSTLQGSADTQYF
v_gene: TRBV14; j_gene: TRBJ1-2; CDR3aa: CASSQGQNYGYTF
v_gene: TRBV7-2; j_gene: TRBJ1-1; CDR3aa: CASSLFRGILNTEAFF
v_gene: TRBV9; j_gene: TRBJ1-5; CDR3aa: CAPERGQSNQPQHF
v_gene: TRBV9; j_gene: TRBJ1-5; CDR3aa: CASSVEPEAGGQPQHF
v_gene: TRBV27; j_gene: TRBJ1-6; CDR3aa: CASSLSPRRTGGISPLHF
v_gene: TRBV2; j_gene: TRBJ2-7; CDR3aa: CASRTGRVEQYF
v_gene: TRBV19; j_gene: TRBJ1-1; CDR3aa: CASSIDLETSLEAFF
v_gene: TRBV27; j_gene: TRBJ2-7; CDR3aa: CASSLSGRGNEQYF